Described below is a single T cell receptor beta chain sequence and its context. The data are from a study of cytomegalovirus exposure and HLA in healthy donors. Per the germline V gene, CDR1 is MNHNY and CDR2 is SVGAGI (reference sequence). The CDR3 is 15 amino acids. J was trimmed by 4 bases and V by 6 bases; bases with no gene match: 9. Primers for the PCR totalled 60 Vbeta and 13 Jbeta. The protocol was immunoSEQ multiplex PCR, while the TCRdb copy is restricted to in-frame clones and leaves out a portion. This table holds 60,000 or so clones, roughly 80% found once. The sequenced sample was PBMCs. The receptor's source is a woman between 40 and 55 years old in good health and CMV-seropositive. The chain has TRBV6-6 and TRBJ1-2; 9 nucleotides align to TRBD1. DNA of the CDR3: TGTGCCAGCAGGGAACCCGGGACAGGGATCTATGGCTACACCTTC. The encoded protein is CASREPGTGIYGYTF.